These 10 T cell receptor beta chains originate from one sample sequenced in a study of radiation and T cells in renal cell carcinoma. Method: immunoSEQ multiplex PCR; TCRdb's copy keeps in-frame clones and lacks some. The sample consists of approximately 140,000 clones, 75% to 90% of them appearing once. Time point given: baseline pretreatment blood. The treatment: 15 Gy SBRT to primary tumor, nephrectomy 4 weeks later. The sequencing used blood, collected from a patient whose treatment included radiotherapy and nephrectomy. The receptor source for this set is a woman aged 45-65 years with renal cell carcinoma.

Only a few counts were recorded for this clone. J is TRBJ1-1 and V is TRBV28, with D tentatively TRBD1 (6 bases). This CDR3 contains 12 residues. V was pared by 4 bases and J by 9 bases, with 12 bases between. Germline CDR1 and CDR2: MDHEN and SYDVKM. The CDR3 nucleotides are TGTGCCAGCAGTTCGAACAGGGAGAAAGCTTTCTTT. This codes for CASSSNREKAFF.

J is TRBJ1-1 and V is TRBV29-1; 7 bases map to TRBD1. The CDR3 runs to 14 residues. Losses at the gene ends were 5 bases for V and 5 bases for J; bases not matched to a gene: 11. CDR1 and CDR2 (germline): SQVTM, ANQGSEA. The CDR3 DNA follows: TGCAGCGTTAGACAGGGACTTTCGCAGACTGAAGCTTTCTTT. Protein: CSVRQGLSQTEAFF.

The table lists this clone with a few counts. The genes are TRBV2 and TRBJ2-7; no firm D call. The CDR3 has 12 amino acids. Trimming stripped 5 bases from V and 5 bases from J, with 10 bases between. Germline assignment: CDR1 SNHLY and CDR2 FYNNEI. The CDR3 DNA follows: TGTGCCAGCAGTATAGGACCGGACGAGCAGTACTTC. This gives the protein CASSIGPDEQYF. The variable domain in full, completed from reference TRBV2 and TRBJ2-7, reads EPEVTQTPSHQVTQMGQEVILRCVPISNHLYFYWYRQILGQKVEFLVSFYNNEISEKSEIFDDQFSVERPDGSNFTLKIRSTKLEDSAMYFCASSIGPDEQYFGPGTRLTVT.

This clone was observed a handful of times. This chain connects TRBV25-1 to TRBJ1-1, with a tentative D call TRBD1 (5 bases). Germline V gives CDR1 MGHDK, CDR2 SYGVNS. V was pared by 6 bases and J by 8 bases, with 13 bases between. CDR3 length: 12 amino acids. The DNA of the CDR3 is TGTGCCAGCAGCAAGGGTGCAGGGGAAGCTTTCTTT. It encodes CASSKGAGEAFF. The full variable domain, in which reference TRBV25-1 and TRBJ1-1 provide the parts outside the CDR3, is EADIYQTPRYLVIGTGKKITLECSQTMGHDKMYWYQQDPGMELHLIHYSYGVNSTEKGDLSSESTVSRIRTEHFPLTLESARPSHTSQYLCASSKGAGEAFFGQGTRLTVV.

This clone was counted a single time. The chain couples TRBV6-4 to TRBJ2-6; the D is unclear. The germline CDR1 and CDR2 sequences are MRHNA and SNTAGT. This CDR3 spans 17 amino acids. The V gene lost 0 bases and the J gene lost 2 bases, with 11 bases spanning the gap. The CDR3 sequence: CASSDSLRAAGANVLTF. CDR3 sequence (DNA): TGTGCCAGCAGTGACTCGTTAAGGGCAGCTGGGGCCAACGTCCTGACTTTC.

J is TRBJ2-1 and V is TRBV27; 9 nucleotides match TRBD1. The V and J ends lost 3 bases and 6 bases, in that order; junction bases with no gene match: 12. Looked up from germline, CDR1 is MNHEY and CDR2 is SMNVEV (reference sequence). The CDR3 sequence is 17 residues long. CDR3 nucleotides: TGTGCCAGCAGTTTTACTGCCTGGACAGGGGTTGGCAATGAGCAGTTCTTC. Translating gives CASSFTAWTGVGNEQFF.

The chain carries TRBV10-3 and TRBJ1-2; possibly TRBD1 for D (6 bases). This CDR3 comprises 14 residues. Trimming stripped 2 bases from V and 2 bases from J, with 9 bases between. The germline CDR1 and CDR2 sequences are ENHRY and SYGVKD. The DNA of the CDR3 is TGTGCCATCAGTGAGGGCAGGGGAAACTATGGCTACACCTTC. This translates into CAISEGRGNYGYTF.

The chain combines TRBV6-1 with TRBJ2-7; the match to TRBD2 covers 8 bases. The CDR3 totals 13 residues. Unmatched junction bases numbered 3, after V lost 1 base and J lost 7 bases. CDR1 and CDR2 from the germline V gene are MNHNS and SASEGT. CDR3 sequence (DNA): TGTGCCAGCAGTGAAGTTGAGCGGGAGGAGCAGTACTTC. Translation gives CASSEVEREEQYF.

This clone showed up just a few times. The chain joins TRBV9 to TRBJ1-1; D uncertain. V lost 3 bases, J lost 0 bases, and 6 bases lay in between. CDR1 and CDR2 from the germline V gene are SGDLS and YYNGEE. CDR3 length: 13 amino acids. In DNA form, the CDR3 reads TGTGCCAGCAGCGGGACCGTGAACACTGAAGCTTTCTTT. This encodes CASSGTVNTEAFF.

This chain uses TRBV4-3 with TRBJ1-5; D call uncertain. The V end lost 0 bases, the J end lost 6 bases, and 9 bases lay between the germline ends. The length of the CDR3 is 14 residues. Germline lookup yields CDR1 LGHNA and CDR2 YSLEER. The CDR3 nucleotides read TGCGCCAGCAGCCAAGAGACGGAGGGTCAGCCCCAGCATTTT. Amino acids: CASSQETEGQPQHF.